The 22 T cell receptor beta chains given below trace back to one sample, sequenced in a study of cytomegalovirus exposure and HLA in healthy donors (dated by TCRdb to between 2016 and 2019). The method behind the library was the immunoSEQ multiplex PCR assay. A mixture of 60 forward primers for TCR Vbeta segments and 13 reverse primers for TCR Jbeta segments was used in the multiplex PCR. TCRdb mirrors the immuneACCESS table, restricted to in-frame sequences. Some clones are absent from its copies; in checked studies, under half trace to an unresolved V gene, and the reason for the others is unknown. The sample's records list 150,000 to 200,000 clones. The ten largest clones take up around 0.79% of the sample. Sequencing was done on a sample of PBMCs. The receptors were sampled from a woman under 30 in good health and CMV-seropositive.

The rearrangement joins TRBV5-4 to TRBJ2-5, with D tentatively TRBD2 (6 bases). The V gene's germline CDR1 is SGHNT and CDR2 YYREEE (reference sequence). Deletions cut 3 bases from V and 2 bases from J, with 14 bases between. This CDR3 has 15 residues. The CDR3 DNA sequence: TGTGCCAGCAGCTGGGGTGGGACTTTACAAGAGACCCAGTACTTC. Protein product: CASSWGGTLQETQYF.

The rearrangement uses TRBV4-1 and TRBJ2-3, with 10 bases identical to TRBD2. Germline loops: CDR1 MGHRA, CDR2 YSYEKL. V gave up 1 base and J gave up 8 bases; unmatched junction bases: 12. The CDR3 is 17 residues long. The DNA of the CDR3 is TGCGCCAGCAGCCAAGGTGGTTCTAGCGGGAGCGGGGGTACGCAGTATTTT. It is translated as CASSQGGSSGSGGTQYF.

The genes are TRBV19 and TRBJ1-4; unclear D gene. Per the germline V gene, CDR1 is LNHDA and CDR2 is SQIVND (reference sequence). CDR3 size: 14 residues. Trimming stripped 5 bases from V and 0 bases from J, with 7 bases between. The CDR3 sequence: CASSDLATNEKLFF. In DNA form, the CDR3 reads TGTGCCAGTAGTGACCTAGCAACTAATGAAAAACTGTTTTTT. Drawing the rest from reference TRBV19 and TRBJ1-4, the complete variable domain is DGGITQSPKYLFRKEGQNVTLSCEQNLNHDAMYWYRQDPGQGLRLIYYSQIVNDFQKGDIAEGYSVSREKKESFPLTVTSAQKNPTAFYLCASSDLATNEKLFFGSGTQLSVL.

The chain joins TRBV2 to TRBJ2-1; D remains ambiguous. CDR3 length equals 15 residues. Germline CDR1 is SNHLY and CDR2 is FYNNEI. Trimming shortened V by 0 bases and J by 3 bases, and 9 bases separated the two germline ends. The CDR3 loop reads CASSEASLRYNEQFF. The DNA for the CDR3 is TGTGCCAGCAGTGAAGCGAGTCTCCGCTACAATGAGCAGTTCTTC.

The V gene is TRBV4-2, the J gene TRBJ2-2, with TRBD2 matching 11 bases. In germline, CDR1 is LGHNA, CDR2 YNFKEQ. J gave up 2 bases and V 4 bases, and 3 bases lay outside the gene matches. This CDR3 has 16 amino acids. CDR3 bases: TGTGCCAGCAGCCCACTAGCGGGGGTCAACACCGGGGAGCTGTTTTTT. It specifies CASSPLAGVNTGELFF.

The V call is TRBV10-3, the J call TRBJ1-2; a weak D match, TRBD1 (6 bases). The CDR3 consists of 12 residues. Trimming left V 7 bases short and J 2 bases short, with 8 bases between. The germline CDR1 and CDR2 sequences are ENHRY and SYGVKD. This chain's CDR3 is CAINTGNYGYTF. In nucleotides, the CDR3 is TGTGCCATCAACACAGGGAACTATGGCTACACCTTC.

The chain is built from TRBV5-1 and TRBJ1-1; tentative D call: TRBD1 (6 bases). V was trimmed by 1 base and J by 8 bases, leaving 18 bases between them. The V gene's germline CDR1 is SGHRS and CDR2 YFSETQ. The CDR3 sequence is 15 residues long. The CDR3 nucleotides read TGCGCCAGCAGCTTGTTAGTAGGACAGAATGAAGAAGCTTTCTTT. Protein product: CASSLLVGQNEEAFF.

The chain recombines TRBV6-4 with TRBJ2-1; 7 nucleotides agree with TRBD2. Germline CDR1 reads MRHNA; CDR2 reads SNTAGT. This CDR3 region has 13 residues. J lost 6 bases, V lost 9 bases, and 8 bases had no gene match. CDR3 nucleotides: TGTGCCAGTTCTAGCGGATGGGGCAATGAGCAGTTCTTC. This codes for CASSSGWGNEQFF.

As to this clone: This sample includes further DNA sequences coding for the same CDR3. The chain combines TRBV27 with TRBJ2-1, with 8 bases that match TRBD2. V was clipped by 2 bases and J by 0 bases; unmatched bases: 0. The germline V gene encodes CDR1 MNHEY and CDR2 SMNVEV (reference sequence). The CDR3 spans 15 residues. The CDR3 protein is CASSLSGGSYNEQFF. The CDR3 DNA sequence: TGTGCCAGCAGTTTAAGCGGGGGCTCCTACAATGAGCAGTTCTTC.

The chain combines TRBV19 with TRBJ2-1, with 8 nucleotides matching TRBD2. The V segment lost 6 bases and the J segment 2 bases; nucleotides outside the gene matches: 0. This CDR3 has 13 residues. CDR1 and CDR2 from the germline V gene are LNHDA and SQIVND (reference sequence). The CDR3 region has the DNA TGTGCCAGTAGGCGGGAGGCCTACAATGAGCAGTTCTTC. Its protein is CASRREAYNEQFF.

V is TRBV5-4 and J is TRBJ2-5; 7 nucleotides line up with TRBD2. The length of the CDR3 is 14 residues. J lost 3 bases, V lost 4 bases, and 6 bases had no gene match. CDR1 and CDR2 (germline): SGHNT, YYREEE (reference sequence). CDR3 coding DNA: TGTGCCAGCAGCCGAGCCCTAGCGGAAGAGACCCAGTACTTC. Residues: CASSRALAEETQYF.

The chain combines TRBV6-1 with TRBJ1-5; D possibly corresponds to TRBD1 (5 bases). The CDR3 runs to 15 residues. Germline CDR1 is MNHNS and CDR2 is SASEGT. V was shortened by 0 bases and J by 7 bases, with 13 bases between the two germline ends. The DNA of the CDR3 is TGTGCCAGCAGTGAAGCCAGCGGGGGTCGGCAGCCCCAGCATTTT. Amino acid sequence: CASSEASGGRQPQHF.

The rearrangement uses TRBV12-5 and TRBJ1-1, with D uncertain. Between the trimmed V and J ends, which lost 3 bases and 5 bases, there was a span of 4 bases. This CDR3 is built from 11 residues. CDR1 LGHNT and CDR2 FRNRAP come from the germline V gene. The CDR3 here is CASGFTTEAFF. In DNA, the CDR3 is TGTGCTAGTGGTTTCACAACTGAAGCTTTCTTT.

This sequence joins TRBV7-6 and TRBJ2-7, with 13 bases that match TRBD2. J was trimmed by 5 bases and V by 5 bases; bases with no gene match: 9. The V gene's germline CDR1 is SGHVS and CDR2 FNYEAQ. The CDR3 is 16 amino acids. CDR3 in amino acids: CASSPGLAGELHEQYF. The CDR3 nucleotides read TGTGCCAGCAGCCCAGGACTAGCGGGGGAGCTCCACGAGCAGTACTTC.

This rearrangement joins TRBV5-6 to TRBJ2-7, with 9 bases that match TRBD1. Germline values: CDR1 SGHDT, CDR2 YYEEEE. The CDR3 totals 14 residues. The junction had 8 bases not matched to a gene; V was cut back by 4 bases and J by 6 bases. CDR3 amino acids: CASSPGTGNCEQYF. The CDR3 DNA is TGTGCCAGCAGCCCCGGGACAGGGAACTGCGAGCAGTACTTC.

In nucleotides, the CDR3 is TGTGCCAGCAGCTTCGACTTGAACACTGAAGCTTTCTTT. Amino acids: CASSFDLNTEAFF. The chain carries TRBV11-2 and TRBJ1-1; D gene ambiguous. Per the germline V gene, CDR1 is SGHAT and CDR2 is FQNNGV. V lost 3 bases and J 0 bases, leaving 5 bases between the germline ends. The CDR3 length is 13 residues.

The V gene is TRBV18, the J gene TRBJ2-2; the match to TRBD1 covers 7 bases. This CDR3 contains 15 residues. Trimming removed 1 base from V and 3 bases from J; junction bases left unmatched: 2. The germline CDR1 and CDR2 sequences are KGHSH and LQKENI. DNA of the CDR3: TGTGCCAGCTCACCACAGGGGGCGTACACCGGGGAGCTGTTTTTT. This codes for CASSPQGAYTGELFF.

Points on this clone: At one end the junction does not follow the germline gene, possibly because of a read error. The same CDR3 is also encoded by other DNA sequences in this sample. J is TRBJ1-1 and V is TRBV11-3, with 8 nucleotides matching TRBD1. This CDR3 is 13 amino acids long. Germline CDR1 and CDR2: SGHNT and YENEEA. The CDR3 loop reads CASSQDRGTEAFF. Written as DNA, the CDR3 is TGTGCCAGCAGCCAAGACAGGGGAACTGAGGCTTTCTTT.

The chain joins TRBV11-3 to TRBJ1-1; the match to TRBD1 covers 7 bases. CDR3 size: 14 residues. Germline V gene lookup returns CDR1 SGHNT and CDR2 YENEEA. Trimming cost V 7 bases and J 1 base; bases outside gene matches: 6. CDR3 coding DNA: TGTGCCAGCAAAACCGGGACAGCGAACACTGAAGCTTTCTTT. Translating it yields CASKTGTANTEAFF.

CDR3 sequence reads: CASSLKTGTGTYNEQFF. The CDR3 DNA reads TGTGCCAGCAGCTTAAAGACCGGGACAGGGACCTACAATGAGCAGTTCTTC. This chain uses TRBV7-6 with TRBJ2-1; 9 nucleotides line up with TRBD1. Germline loops: CDR1 SGHVS, CDR2 FNYEAQ. CDR3 length: 17 amino acids. V was clipped by 2 bases and J by 2 bases; unmatched bases: 7. Combining the CDR3 with reference TRBV7-6 and TRBJ2-1 gives the whole variable domain GAGVSQSPRYKVTKRGQDVALRCDPISGHVSLYWYRQALGQGPEFLTYFNYEAQQDKSGLPNDRFSAERPEGSISTLTIQRTEQRDSAMYRCASSLKTGTGTYNEQFFGPGTRLTVL.

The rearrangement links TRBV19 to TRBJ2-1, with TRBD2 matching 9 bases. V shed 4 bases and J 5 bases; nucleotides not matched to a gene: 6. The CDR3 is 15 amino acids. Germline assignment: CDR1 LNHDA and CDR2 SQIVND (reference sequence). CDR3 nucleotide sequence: TGTGCCAGTAGTACGCTAGCGGGGAGCCACAATGAGCAGTTCTTC. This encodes CASSTLAGSHNEQFF.

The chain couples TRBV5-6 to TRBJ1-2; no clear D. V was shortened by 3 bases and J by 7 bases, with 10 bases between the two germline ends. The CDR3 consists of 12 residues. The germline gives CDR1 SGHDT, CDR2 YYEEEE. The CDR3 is CASSSSTPGYTF. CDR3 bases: TGTGCCAGCAGCTCCAGTACCCCTGGCTACACCTTC. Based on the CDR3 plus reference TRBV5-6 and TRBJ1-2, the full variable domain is DAGVTQSPTHLIKTRGQQVTLRCSPKSGHDTVSWYQQALGQGPQFIFQYYEEEERQRGNFPDRFSGHQFPNYSSELNVNALLLGDSALYLCASSSSTPGYTFGSGTRLTVV.